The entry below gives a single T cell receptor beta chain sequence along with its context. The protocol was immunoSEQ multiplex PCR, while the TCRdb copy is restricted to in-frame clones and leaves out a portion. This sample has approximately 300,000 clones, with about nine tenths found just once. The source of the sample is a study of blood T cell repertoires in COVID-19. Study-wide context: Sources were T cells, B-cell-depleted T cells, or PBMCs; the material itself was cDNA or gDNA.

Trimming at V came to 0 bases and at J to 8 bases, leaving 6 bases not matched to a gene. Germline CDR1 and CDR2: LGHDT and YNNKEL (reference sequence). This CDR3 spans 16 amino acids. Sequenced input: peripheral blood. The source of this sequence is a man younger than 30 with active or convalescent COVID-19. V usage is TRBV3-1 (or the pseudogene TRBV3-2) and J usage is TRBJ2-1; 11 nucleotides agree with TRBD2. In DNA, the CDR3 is TGTGCCAGCAGCCAAGATGGGCTAGCGGGAGGATATGAGCAGTTCTTC. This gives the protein CASSQDGLAGGYEQFF.